These T cell receptor beta chains were read from a single sample in a study of blood T cell repertoires in COVID-19. The protocol was immunoSEQ multiplex PCR, while the TCRdb copy is restricted to in-frame clones and leaves out a portion. The sample holds 95,000 to 150,000 clones, more than 80% seen once. The sequenced sample consisted of peripheral blood. These receptors were obtained from a man aged 65 to 85 with active or convalescent COVID-19. Each CDR3 is given with its conserved first and last residue. A D gene is named only where the DNA matches it firmly. Some rows mark clone size as missing; the rest say once, few, many or name a class of expanded clone.

d_call: NA
j_call: TRBJ2-3
v_call: TRBV4-1
cdr3_length: 13
clone_size: NA
cdr3_nt: TGCGCCAGCAGCCAGACTAGCACAGATACGCAGTATTTT
cdr3_aa: CASSQTSTDTQYF

d_call: TRBD2
j_call: TRBJ2-7
v_call: TRBV28
cdr3_length: 15
clone_size: NA
cdr3_nt: TGTGCCAGCAGTTTAGTACTAGCGGGAGCCTTGGGGCGGTACTTC
cdr3_aa: CASSLVLAGALGRYF

d_call: NA
j_call: TRBJ2-1
v_call: TRBV10-3
cdr3_length: 14
clone_size: NA
cdr3_nt: TGTGCCATCAGTGAGTCCACAGGGTTGGGTGAGCAGTTCTTC
cdr3_aa: CAISESTGLGEQFF

d_call: TRBD1
j_call: TRBJ1-5
v_call: TRBV28
cdr3_length: 18
clone_size: few
cdr3_nt: TGTGCCAGCGTCTCAAGGAGGGCAGGGGGCGGGAGCAATCAGCCCCAGCATTTT
cdr3_aa: CASVSRRAGGGSNQPQHF

d_call: NA
j_call: TRBJ1-1
v_call: TRBV7-9
cdr3_length: 15
clone_size: NA
cdr3_nt: TGTGCCAGCAGCTTAGGGGGCGCAGGTCTTACTGAAGCTTTCTTT
cdr3_aa: CASSLGGAGLTEAFF

d_call: NA
j_call: TRBJ2-7
v_call: TRBV5-1
cdr3_length: 13
clone_size: NA
cdr3_nt: TGCGCCAGCAGCTTGGACGGTACCTACGAGCAGTACTTC
cdr3_aa: CASSLDGTYEQYF

d_call: NA
j_call: TRBJ2-2
v_call: TRBV7-9
cdr3_length: 15
clone_size: few
cdr3_nt: TGTGCCAGTTTCCAGGCGGGACAGTTCACCGGGGAGCTGTTTTTT
cdr3_aa: CASFQAGQFTGELFF

d_call: NA
j_call: TRBJ2-7
v_call: TRBV27
cdr3_length: 16
clone_size: NA
cdr3_nt: TGTGCCAGCAGTTCTCAAACCCCACTAGCTGGCTACGAGCAGTACTTC
cdr3_aa: CASSSQTPLAGYEQYF

d_call: TRBD1
j_call: TRBJ1-1
v_call: TRBV28
cdr3_length: 16
clone_size: NA
cdr3_nt: TGTGCCAGCAGTTTATTGACAGGGGGCGGGAACACTGAAGCTTTCTTT
cdr3_aa: CASSLLTGGGNTEAFF

d_call: TRBD2
j_call: TRBJ2-7
v_call: TRBV6-5
cdr3_length: 15
clone_size: NA
cdr3_nt: TGTGCCAGCAGGGCGACTAGCGGGAGATTCTACGAGCAGTACTTC
cdr3_aa: CASRATSGRFYEQYF

d_call: TRBD1
j_call: TRBJ2-7
v_call: TRBV7-9
cdr3_length: 15
clone_size: NA
cdr3_nt: TGTGCCAGCAGCTTAGAGGGACAGGGGATCTACGAGCAGTACTTC
cdr3_aa: CASSLEGQGIYEQYF

d_call: TRBD1
j_call: TRBJ1-2
v_call: TRBV24-1
cdr3_length: 15
clone_size: NA
cdr3_nt: TGTGCCACCAGTGAGCACAGGGGGCACGCCGATGGCTACACCTTC
cdr3_aa: CATSEHRGHADGYTF

d_call: TRBD2
j_call: TRBJ2-3
v_call: TRBV5-1
cdr3_length: 19
clone_size: NA
cdr3_nt: TGCGCCAGCAGCCCAGGTTTGACCGGGTATAGCGGGAGATCAGATACGCAGTATTTT
cdr3_aa: CASSPGLTGYSGRSDTQYF

d_call: TRBD2
j_call: TRBJ2-5
v_call: TRBV27
cdr3_length: 15
clone_size: NA
cdr3_nt: TGTGCCAGCAGTCCGGGACTAGCGGGAGGTGAGACCCAGTACTTC
cdr3_aa: CASSPGLAGGETQYF

d_call: NA
j_call: TRBJ1-1
v_call: TRBV13
cdr3_length: 14
clone_size: NA
cdr3_nt: TGTGCCAGCAGCTCTCGGGACTCCAACACTGAAGCTTTCTTT
cdr3_aa: CASSSRDSNTEAFF

d_call: TRBD1
j_call: TRBJ1-1
v_call: TRBV29-1
cdr3_length: 12
clone_size: NA
cdr3_nt: TGCAGCGTTGAGGGGACAGGGAATGAAGCTTTCTTT
cdr3_aa: CSVEGTGNEAFF

d_call: NA
j_call: TRBJ2-4
v_call: TRBV19
cdr3_length: 18
clone_size: NA
cdr3_nt: TGTGCCAGTAGTATGGTCCCTTTGGTAGCGGTAGCCAAAAACATTCAGTACTTC
cdr3_aa: CASSMVPLVAVAKNIQYF

d_call: NA
j_call: TRBJ2-3
v_call: TRBV4-2
cdr3_length: 20
clone_size: many
cdr3_nt: TGTGCCAGCAGCCACGAAGTGGTTGTGTTTCGGGCGGGATGGTGGGATACGCAGTATTTT
cdr3_aa: CASSHEVVVFRAGWWDTQYF

d_call: TRBD2
j_call: TRBJ2-2
v_call: TRBV3-1/TRBV3-2
cdr3_length: 18
clone_size: NA
cdr3_nt: TGTGCCAGCAGCAGACGACGAACTAGCGGGGCGAACACCGGGGAGCTGTTTTTT
cdr3_aa: CASSRRRTSGANTGELFF

d_call: NA
j_call: TRBJ2-1
v_call: TRBV11-2
cdr3_length: 14
clone_size: NA
cdr3_nt: TGTGCCAGCAGCCACTTCGAGGCCTACAATGAGCAGTTCTTC
cdr3_aa: CASSHFEAYNEQFF

d_call: NA
j_call: TRBJ2-7
v_call: TRBV15
cdr3_length: 16
clone_size: NA
cdr3_nt: TGTGCCACCAGCAGAGAGGGGCCGATGGACCTGTACGAGCAGTACTTC
cdr3_aa: CATSREGPMDLYEQYF

d_call: TRBD1
j_call: TRBJ1-1
v_call: TRBV7-2
cdr3_length: 15
clone_size: NA
cdr3_nt: TGTGCCAGCAGCCCCTCCGGGACAGGGTACACTGAAGCTTTCTTT
cdr3_aa: CASSPSGTGYTEAFF

d_call: NA
j_call: TRBJ1-1
v_call: TRBV28
cdr3_length: 14
clone_size: NA
cdr3_nt: TGTGCCAGCAGTTTGACCCCCCGGGGAACTGAAGCTTTCTTT
cdr3_aa: CASSLTPRGTEAFF

d_call: NA
j_call: TRBJ1-3
v_call: TRBV6-5
cdr3_length: 12
clone_size: NA
cdr3_nt: TGTGCCAGCAGTTCCCAGTGGAACACCATATATTTT
cdr3_aa: CASSSQWNTIYF

d_call: TRBD1
j_call: TRBJ1-2
v_call: TRBV30
cdr3_length: 16
clone_size: NA
cdr3_nt: TGTGCCTGGAGTGCCGGGACAGAATTTAATAACTATGGCTACACCTTC
cdr3_aa: CAWSAGTEFNNYGYTF

d_call: NA
j_call: TRBJ2-2
v_call: TRBV5-1
cdr3_length: 16
clone_size: NA
cdr3_nt: TGCGCCAGCAGACTGGCCGGGGGGCCGAACACCGGGGAGCTGTTTTTT
cdr3_aa: CASRLAGGPNTGELFF

d_call: TRBD2
j_call: TRBJ2-7
v_call: TRBV6-4
cdr3_length: 13
clone_size: NA
cdr3_nt: TGTGCCAGCAGTACTAGCGGGACATCCGAGCAGTACTTC
cdr3_aa: CASSTSGTSEQYF

d_call: NA
j_call: TRBJ1-1
v_call: TRBV6-4
cdr3_length: 15
clone_size: NA
cdr3_nt: TGTGCCAGCAGTGACTCGGGGGGGCGCATCACTGAAGCTTTCTTT
cdr3_aa: CASSDSGGRITEAFF

d_call: NA
j_call: TRBJ2-7
v_call: TRBV7-9
cdr3_length: 14
clone_size: NA
cdr3_nt: TGTGCCAGCAGCGGGGGACAAAAGGTCGACGAGCAGTACTTC
cdr3_aa: CASSGGQKVDEQYF